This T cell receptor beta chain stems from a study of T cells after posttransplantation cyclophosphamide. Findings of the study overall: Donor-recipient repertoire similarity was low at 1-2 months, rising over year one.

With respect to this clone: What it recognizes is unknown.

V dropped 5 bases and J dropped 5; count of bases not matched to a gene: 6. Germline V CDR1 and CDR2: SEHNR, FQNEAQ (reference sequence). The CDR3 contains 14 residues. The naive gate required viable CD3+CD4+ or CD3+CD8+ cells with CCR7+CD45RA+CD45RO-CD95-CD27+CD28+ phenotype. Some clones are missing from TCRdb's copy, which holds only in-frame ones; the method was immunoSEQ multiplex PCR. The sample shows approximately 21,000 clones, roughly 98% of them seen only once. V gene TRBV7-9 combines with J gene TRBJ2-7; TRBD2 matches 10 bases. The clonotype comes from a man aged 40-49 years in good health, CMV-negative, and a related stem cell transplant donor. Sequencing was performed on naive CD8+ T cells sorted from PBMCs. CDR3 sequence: CASSRSGRVHEQYF. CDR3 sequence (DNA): TGTGCCAGCAGCCGGAGCGGGAGGGTCCACGAGCAGTACTTC.